What follows are 22 T cell receptor beta chains derived from one specimen sequenced in a study of T cell responses to AZD1222 COVID-19 vaccine. Produced via immunoSEQ multiplex PCR; TCRdb's table is partial and in-frame only. The sample lists over 150,000 clones; approximately 93% were seen once. The sample in question was peripheral blood, obtained 28 days after the second AZD1222 dose. Receptors originate from an adult who received the AZD1222 COVID-19 vaccine.

This chain uses TRBV11-2 with TRBJ2-7; D is perhaps TRBD2 (7 bases). The CDR3 loop spans 15 amino acids. The V end was cut by 4 bases, the J end by 3 bases, with 16 bases between. CDR1 is SGHAT, CDR2 FQNNGV, per germline. Written as DNA, the CDR3 is TGTGCCAGCAGCTCCCTACAGGGAGGGGACTACGAGCAGTACTTC. Amino acid sequence: CASSSLQGGDYEQYF. Supplemented by reference TRBV11-2 and TRBJ2-7, the full variable domain reads EAGVAQSPRYKIIEKRQSVAFWCNPISGHATLYWYQQILGQGPKLLIQFQNNGVVDDSQLPKDRFSAERLKGVDSTLKIQPAKLEDSAVYLCASSSLQGGDYEQYFGPGTRLTVT.

The gene calls are TRBV5-1 and TRBJ1-3; D uncertain. The V gene lost 4 bases and the J gene lost 0 bases, with 11 bases spanning the gap. CDR1 is SGHRS and CDR2 is YFSETQ in the germline V gene. The CDR3 covers 15 residues. The CDR3 DNA reads as TGCGCCAGCAGCGATGATTCATTCTCTGGAAACACCATATATTTT. Amino acids: CASSDDSFSGNTIYF.

Only one count was recorded for this clone. The gene calls are TRBV7-2 and TRBJ1-2; 8 nucleotides align to TRBD1. The CDR3 has 13 amino acids. The germline CDR1 and CDR2 sequences are SGHTA and FQGNSA. V was pared by 7 bases and J by 8 bases, with 9 bases of the junction left unmatched. The CDR3 loop is CASNGQGLYGYTF. DNA for the CDR3: TGTGCCAGCAATGGACAGGGCCTATACGGCTACACCTTC.

The chain combines TRBV18 with TRBJ1-5; 9 bases agree with TRBD1. Germline CDR1 reads KGHSH; CDR2 reads LQKENI. This CDR3 region has 17 residues. V was pared by 6 bases and J by 6 bases, with 15 bases of the junction left unmatched. The CDR3 sequence is CASSPRLGQGSRQPQHF. As DNA, the CDR3 is TGTGCCAGCTCCCCTCGCCTTGGACAGGGGAGTCGTCAGCCCCAGCATTTT.

This chain connects TRBV3-1 (or the pseudogene TRBV3-2) to TRBJ1-2; D is uncertain. V lost 0 bases, J lost 4 bases, and 12 bases lay in between. Germline V CDR1 and CDR2: LGHDT, YNNKEL (reference sequence). This CDR3 is built from 15 residues. The CDR3 nucleotides are TGTGCCAGCAGCCAAGACGTAGCAGCCGTCTATGGCTACACCTTC. Amino acid sequence: CASSQDVAAVYGYTF.

The genes are TRBV2 and TRBJ1-3; tentatively, D is TRBD1 (6 bases). The V and J ends lost 3 bases and 8 bases respectively, with 23 bases between them. Germline lookup yields CDR1 SNHLY and CDR2 FYNNEI. The CDR3 has 17 amino acids. CDR3 bases: TGTGCCAGCAGTGATCTCGATGTTCAGGGACATGAATACACCATATATTTT. Residues: CASSDLDVQGHEYTIYF.

This chain connects TRBV2 to TRBJ1-2; D is undetermined. Germline CDR1 and CDR2: SNHLY and FYNNEI. CDR3 size: 13 residues. Trimming shortened V by 6 bases and J by 8 bases, and 16 bases separated the two germline ends. CDR3 residues: CASSQKRQGGYTF. CDR3 in DNA: TGTGCCAGCAGCCAGAAGCGACAAGGGGGCTACACCTTC.

This chain connects TRBV2 to TRBJ1-6; possible D gene TRBD1, 5 bases. Germline values: CDR1 SNHLY, CDR2 FYNNEI. V lost 4 bases, J lost 7 bases, and 8 bases lay in between. This CDR3 spans 13 amino acids. CDR3 DNA: TGTGCCAGCAGTGGGAGGGGAAATTCACCCCTCCACTTT. Translation gives CASSGRGNSPLHF.

There are a few counts of this clone. V usage is TRBV19 and J usage is TRBJ2-2; D may match TRBD1 or TRBD2 (5 bases each). V gave up 6 bases and J gave up 6 bases, with 17 bases separating them. The CDR3 has 15 residues. Germline CDR1 and CDR2: LNHDA and SQIVND (reference sequence). The CDR3 coding sequence is TGTGCCAGTAGCGCCGGGACGCGGGCGGCCGGGGAGCTGTTTTTT. Its translation is CASSAGTRAAGELFF.

The rearrangement links TRBV12-3 or TRBV12-4 to TRBJ1-2; TRBD1 matches at 7 bases. V lost 5 bases, J lost 8 bases, and 5 bases stayed unmatched. The CDR3 spans 12 residues. The DNA of the CDR3 is TGTGCCAGCAGTAACAGGGGCTTGGGCTACACCTTC. Its protein product is CASSNRGLGYTF.

This chain uses TRBV27 with TRBJ2-6, with 10 bases that match TRBD1. The V gene's germline CDR1 is MNHEY and CDR2 SMNVEV (reference sequence). The V gene end was trimmed by 4 bases and the J gene end by 0 bases; junction bases not matched to a gene: 6. This CDR3 is 18 amino acids long. The CDR3 DNA sequence: TGTGCCAGCAGTTCCCCCGGGACAGGGGTCTCTGGGGCCAACGTCCTGACTTTC. Protein: CASSSPGTGVSGANVLTF.

CDR3 loop: CASSPQGADTEAFF. In nucleotides, the CDR3 is TGTGCCAGCTCACCACAGGGGGCGGACACTGAAGCTTTCTTT. The chain links TRBV18 to TRBJ1-1, with 7 bases fitting TRBD1. Germline V gives CDR1 KGHSH, CDR2 LQKENI. After removal of 1 base from V and 3 bases from J, the junction contained 2 bases not matched to a gene. This CDR3 is built from 14 residues. The variable domain in full, completed from reference TRBV18 and TRBJ1-1, reads NAGVMQNPRHLVRRRGQEARLRCSPMKGHSHVYWYRQLPEEGLKFMVYLQKENIIDESGMPKERFSAEFPKEGPSILRIQQVVRGDSAAYFCASSPQGADTEAFFGQGTRLTVV.

The chain couples TRBV10-3 to TRBJ2-7; 8 bases agree with TRBD1. The CDR3 extends over 13 amino acids. Germline values: CDR1 ENHRY, CDR2 SYGVKD. V lost 6 bases to trimming and J lost 6 bases; unmatched junction nucleotides: 7. The CDR3 region is CAISSTGGGEQYF. CDR3 in DNA: TGTGCCATCAGCTCAACAGGGGGTGGCGAGCAGTACTTC.

In nucleotides, the CDR3 is TGTGCCAGCAGTGTCGCTAACTATGGCTACACCTTC. Its protein is CASSVANYGYTF. The chain couples TRBV2 to TRBJ1-2; D is uncertain. Deletions cut 4 bases from V and 0 bases from J, with 3 bases between. The germline V gene encodes CDR1 SNHLY and CDR2 FYNNEI. CDR3 length: 12 amino acids.

The chain carries TRBV28 and TRBJ1-1; unclear D gene. V shed 3 bases and J shed 11 bases, with 13 bases lying between them. Per germline, CDR1 MDHEN and CDR2 SYDVKM. The CDR3 is 12 amino acids. The CDR3 DNA reads as TGTGCCAGCAGTTTTTATGATTCGGAGGCTTTCTTT. Translated: CASSFYDSEAFF.

Of note for this clone: One junction end does not reproduce the germline sequence, and a read error may be involved. The gene calls are TRBV18 and TRBJ1-1; D uncertain. The germline V gene encodes CDR1 KGHSH and CDR2 LQKENI. The CDR3 extends over 14 amino acids. The CDR3 region is CASSPADLKTEAFF. In DNA, the CDR3 is TGTGCCAGCTCACCCGCAGACTTGAAAACTGAAGCTTTCTTT.

The V call is TRBV2, the J call TRBJ2-3; a possible D gene is TRBD2 (6 bases). The CDR3 runs 15 residues. Germline CDR1 reads SNHLY; CDR2 reads FYNNEI. With 3 bases removed from V and 1 base from J, the gap between germline ends came to 11 bases. The CDR3 region has the DNA TGTGCCAGCAGTGACCTGCGGGGACGCACAGATACGCAGTATTTT. It is translated as CASSDLRGRTDTQYF.

The chain links TRBV30 to TRBJ2-5, with TRBD2 matching 9 bases. V was pared by 2 bases and J by 5 bases, with 6 bases of the junction left unmatched. The CDR3 is 14 residues long. Germline V gives CDR1 GTSNPN, CDR2 SVGIG (reference sequence). CDR3 sequence reads: CAWSPGLAAETQYF. The CDR3 coding sequence is TGTGCCTGGAGTCCGGGACTAGCTGCCGAGACCCAGTACTTC.

The rearrangement uses TRBV10-3 and TRBJ2-5; TRBD1 aligns across 9 bases. Per the germline V gene, CDR1 is ENHRY and CDR2 is SYGVKD. The CDR3 runs to 12 residues. Trimming took 8 bases from V and 3 from J; bases not matched to a gene: 1. CDR3 residues: CAIGDREETQYF. The CDR3 nucleotides are TGTGCCATCGGGGACAGGGAAGAGACCCAGTACTTC.

This clone came up a few times. The chain joins TRBV9 to TRBJ2-5, with 7 nucleotides matching TRBD1. Germline V CDR1 and CDR2: SGDLS, YYNGEE. The V and J ends lost 5 bases and 5 bases, in that order; junction bases with no gene match: 3. The CDR3 extends over 12 amino acids. This CDR3 reads CASSQGVETQYF. The CDR3 nucleotides read TGTGCCAGCAGTCAGGGGGTCGAGACCCAGTACTTC.

The chain employs TRBV28 and TRBJ1-5, with a possible D match to TRBD1 (5 bases). Trimming pared 6 bases from V and 6 bases from J, leaving 21 bases between. The CDR3 spans 16 residues. Per the germline V gene, CDR1 is MDHEN and CDR2 is SYDVKM. CDR3 region: CASSTPHGGTSQPQHF. The CDR3 region has the DNA TGTGCCAGCAGCACGCCCCACGGGGGAACCAGTCAGCCCCAGCATTTT.

For this clone: In the same sample, other DNA sequences code for this CDR3. The chain uses TRBV2 and TRBJ1-5; 10 bases map to TRBD1. Per the germline V gene, CDR1 is SNHLY and CDR2 is FYNNEI. This CDR3 region has 14 residues. The V segment lost 6 bases and the J segment 2 bases; nucleotides outside the gene matches: 1. CDR3 in DNA: TGTGCCAGCAGCGGGACAGGGGGCAATCAGCCCCAGCATTTT. Translation: CASSGTGGNQPQHF.